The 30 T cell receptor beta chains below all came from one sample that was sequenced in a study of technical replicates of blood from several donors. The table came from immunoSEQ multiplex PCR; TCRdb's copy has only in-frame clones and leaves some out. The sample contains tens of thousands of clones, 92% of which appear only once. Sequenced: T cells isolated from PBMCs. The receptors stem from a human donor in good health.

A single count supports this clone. The CDR3 here is CASSQDPGERDEQYF. CDR3 nucleotide sequence: TGCGCCAGCAGCCAAGATCCCGGGGAAAGGGACGAGCAGTACTTC. V usage is TRBV4-1 and J usage is TRBJ2-7; TRBD2 might be the D (5 bases). Deletions cut 0 bases from V and 5 bases from J, with 14 bases between. Germline V gives CDR1 MGHRA, CDR2 YSYEKL. The CDR3 loop spans 15 amino acids.

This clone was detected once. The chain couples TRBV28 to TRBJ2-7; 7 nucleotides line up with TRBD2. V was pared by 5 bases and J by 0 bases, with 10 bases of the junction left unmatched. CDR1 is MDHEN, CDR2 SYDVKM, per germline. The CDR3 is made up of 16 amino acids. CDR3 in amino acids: CASSAIGRGSSYEQYF. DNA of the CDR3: TGTGCCAGCAGTGCCATAGGGAGGGGAAGCTCCTACGAGCAGTACTTC.

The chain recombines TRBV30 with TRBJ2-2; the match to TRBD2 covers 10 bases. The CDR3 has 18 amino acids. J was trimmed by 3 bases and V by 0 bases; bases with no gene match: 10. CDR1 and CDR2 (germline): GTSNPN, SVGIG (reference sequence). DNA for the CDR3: TGTGCCTGGAGTGTAGGTCTAGCGGGAGTGAGGGACACCGGGGAGCTGTTTTTT. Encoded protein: CAWSVGLAGVRDTGELFF.

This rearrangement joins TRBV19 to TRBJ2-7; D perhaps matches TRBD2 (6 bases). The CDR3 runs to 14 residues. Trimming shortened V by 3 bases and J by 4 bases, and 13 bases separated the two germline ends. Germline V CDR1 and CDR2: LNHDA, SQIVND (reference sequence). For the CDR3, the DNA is TGTGCCAGTAGTATCTCGGGTAGCGGATACGAGCAGTACTTC. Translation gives CASSISGSGYEQYF.

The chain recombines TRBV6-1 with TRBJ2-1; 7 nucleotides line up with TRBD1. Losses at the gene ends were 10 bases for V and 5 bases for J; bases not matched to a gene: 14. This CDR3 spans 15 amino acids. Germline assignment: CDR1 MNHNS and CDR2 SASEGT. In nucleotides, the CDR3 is TGTGCCATCGACCCGACCCAGGGGGTAAACAATGAGCAGTTCTTC. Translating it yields CAIDPTQGVNNEQFF.

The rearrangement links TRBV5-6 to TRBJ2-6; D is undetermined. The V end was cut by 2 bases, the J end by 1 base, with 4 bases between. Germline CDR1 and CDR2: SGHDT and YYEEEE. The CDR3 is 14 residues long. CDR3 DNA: TGTGCCAGCAGCTTCGGGTCTGGGGCCAACGTCCTGACTTTC. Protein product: CASSFGSGANVLTF.

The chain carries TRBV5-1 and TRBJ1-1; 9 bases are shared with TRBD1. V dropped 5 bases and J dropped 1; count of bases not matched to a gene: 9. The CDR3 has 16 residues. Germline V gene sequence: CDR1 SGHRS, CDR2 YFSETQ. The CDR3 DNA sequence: TGCGCCAGCAGAAGGGGACAGGGTCTCTCGAACACTGAAGCTTTCTTT. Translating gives CASRRGQGLSNTEAFF.

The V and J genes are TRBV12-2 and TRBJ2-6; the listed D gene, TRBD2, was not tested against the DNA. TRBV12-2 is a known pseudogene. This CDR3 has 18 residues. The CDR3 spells CASRLRLAGVYGANVLTF. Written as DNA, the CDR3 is TGTGCAAGTCGTTTAAGACTAGCGGGAGTCTATGGGGCCAACGTCCTGACTTTC.

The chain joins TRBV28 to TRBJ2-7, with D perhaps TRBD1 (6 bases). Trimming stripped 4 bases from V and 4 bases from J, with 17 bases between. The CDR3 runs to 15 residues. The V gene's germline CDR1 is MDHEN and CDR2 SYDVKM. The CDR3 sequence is CASSWPGEGEYEQYF. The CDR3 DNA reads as TGTGCCAGCAGTTGGCCAGGAGAGGGGGAGTACGAGCAGTACTTC. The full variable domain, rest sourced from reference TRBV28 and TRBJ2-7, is DVKVTQSSRYLVKRTGEKVFLECVQDMDHENMFWYRQDPGLGLRLIYFSYDVKMKEKGDIPEGYSVSREKKERFSLILESASTNQTSMYLCASSWPGEGEYEQYFGPGTRLTVT.

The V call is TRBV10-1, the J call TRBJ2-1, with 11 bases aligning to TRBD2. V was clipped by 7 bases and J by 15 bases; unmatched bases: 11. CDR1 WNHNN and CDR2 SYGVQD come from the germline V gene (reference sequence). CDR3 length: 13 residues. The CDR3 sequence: CASTTSGSNEVFF. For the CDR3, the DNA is TGCGCCAGCACCACTAGCGGGAGTAACGAGGTGTTCTTC.

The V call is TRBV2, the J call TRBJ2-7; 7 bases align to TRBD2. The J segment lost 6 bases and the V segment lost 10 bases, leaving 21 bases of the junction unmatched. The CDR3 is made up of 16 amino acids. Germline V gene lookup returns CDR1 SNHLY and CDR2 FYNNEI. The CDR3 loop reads CATTVFSGKGFGEQYF. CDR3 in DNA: TGTGCCACGACAGTTTTCAGCGGGAAAGGGTTCGGCGAGCAGTACTTC.

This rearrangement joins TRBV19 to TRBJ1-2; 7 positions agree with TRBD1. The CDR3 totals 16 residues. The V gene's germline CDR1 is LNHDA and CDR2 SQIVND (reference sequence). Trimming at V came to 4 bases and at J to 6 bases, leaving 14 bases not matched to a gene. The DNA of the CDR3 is TGTGCCAGTAGTACTCACGGACAGGAGGGGTATGATGGCTACACCTTC. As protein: CASSTHGQEGYDGYTF.

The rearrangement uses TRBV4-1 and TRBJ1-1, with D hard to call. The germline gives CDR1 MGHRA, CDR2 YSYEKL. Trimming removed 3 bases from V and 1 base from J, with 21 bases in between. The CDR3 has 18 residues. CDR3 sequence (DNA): TGCGCCAGCAGCCACCCCCCGCCGGTGAGGGTAGGGAACACTGAAGCTTTCTTT. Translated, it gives CASSHPPPVRVGNTEAFF.

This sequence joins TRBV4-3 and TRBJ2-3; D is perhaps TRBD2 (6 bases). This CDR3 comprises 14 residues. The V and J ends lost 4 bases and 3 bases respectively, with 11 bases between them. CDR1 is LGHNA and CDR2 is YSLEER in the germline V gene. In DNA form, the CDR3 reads TGCGCCAGCAGCCGAGCGGGTGTTACAGATACGCAGTATTTT. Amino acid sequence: CASSRAGVTDTQYF.

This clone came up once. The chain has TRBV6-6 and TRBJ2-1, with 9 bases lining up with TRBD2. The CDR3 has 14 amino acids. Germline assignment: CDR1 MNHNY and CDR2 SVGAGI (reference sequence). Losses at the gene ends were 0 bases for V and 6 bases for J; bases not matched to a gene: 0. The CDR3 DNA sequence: TGTGCCAGCAGTTACTCGACTAGCGGCAATGAGCAGTTCTTC. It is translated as CASSYSTSGNEQFF.

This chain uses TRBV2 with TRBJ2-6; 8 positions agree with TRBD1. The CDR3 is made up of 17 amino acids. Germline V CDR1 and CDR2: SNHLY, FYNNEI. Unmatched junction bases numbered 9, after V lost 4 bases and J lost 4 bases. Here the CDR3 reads CASSAPTGEDGANVLTF. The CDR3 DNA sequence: TGTGCCAGCAGTGCCCCGACAGGGGAGGACGGGGCCAACGTCCTGACTTTC.

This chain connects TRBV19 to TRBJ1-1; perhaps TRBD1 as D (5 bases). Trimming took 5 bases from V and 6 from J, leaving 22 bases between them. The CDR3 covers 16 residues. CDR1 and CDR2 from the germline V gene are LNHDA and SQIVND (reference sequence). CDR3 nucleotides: TGTGCCAGTAGTCCAACGGGGGGATATACAGTTGCTGAAGCTTTCTTT. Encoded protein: CASSPTGGYTVAEAFF. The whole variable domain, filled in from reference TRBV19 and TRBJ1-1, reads DGGITQSPKYLFRKEGQNVTLSCEQNLNHDAMYWYRQDPGQGLRLIYYSQIVNDFQKGDIAEGYSVSREKKESFPLTVTSAQKNPTAFYLCASSPTGGYTVAEAFFGQGTRLTVV.

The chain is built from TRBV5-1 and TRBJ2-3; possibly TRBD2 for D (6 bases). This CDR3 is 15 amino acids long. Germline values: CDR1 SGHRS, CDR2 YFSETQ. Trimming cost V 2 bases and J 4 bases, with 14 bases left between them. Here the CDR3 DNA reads TGCGCCAGCAGCTTAGGTAGGGGAGGCCCAGATACGCAGTATTTT. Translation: CASSLGRGGPDTQYF.

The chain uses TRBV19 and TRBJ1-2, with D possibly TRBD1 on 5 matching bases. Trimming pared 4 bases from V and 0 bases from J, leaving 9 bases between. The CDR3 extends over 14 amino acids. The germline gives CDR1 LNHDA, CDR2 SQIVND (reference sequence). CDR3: CASSTGTTNYGYTF. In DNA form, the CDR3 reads TGTGCCAGTAGTACCGGGACTACTAACTATGGCTACACCTTC.

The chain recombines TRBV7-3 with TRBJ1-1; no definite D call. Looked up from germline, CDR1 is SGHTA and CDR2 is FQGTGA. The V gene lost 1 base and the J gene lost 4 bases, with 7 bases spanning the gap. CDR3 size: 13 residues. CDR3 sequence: CASSLNRGTEAFF. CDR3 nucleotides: TGTGCCAGCAGCTTAAATCGCGGCACTGAAGCTTTCTTT.

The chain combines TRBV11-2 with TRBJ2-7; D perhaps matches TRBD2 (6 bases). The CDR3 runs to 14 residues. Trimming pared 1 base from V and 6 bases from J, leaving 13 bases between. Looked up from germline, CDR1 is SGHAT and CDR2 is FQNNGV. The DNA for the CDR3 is TGTGCCAGCAGCTTAGCCGGGAGCCGGGGCGAGCAGTACTTC. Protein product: CASSLAGSRGEQYF.

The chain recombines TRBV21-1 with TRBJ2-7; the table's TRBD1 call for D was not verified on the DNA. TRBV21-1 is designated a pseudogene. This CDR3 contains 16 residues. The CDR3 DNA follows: TGTGCCAGCAGCAAAGCTAACAGGGGAAGGAACTACGAGCAGTACTTC. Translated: CASSKANRGRNYEQYF.

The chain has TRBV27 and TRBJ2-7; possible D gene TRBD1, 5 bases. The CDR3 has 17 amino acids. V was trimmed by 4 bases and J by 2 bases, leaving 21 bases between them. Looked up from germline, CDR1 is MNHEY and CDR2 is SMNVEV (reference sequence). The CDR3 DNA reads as TGTGCCAGCAGTTCGGCCTTTGGGGCAGCTACCACCTACGAGCAGTACTTC. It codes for CASSSAFGAATTYEQYF.

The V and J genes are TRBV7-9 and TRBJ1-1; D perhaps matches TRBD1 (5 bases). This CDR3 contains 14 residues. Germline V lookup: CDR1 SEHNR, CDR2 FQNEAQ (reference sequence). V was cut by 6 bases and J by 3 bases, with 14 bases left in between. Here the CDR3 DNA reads TGTGCCAGCAGGCAAGGGCAGGGATACACTGAAGCTTTCTTT. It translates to CASRQGQGYTEAFF. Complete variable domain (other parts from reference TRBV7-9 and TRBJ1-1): DTGVSQNPRHKITKRGQNVTFRCDPISEHNRLYWYRQTLGQGPEFLTYFQNEAQLEKSRLLSDRFSAERPKGSFSTLEIQRTEQGDSAMYLCASRQGQGYTEAFFGQGTRLTVV.

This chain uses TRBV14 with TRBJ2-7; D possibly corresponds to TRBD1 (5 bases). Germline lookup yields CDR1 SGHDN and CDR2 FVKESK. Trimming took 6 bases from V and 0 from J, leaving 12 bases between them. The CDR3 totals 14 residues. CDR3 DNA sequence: TGTGCCAGCAGTCCGCAGGGTATCTCCTACGAGCAGTACTTC. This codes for CASSPQGISYEQYF.

The CDR3, as DNA: TGTGCCAGCTCCCGACAGGGTAGCACAGATACGCAGTATTTT. Protein sequence: CASSRQGSTDTQYF. The chain has TRBV18 and TRBJ2-3, with 7 positions matching TRBD1. Losses at the gene ends were 6 bases for V and 0 bases for J; bases not matched to a gene: 3. The CDR3 totals 14 residues. Germline V gene sequence: CDR1 KGHSH, CDR2 LQKENI.

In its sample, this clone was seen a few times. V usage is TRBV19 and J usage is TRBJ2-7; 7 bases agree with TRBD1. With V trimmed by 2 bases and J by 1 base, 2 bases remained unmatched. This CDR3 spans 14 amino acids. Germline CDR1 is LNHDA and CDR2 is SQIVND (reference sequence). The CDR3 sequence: CASSIRGQSYEQYF. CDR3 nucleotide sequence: TGTGCCAGTAGTATAAGGGGACAGTCCTACGAGCAGTACTTC.

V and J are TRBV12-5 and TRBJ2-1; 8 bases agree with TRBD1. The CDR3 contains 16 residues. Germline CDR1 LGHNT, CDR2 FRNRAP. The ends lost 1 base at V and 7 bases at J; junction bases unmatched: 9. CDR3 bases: TGTGCTAGTGGTTTGGGACAGGGGTTTGTAGCGAATGAGCAGTTCTTC. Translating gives CASGLGQGFVANEQFF.

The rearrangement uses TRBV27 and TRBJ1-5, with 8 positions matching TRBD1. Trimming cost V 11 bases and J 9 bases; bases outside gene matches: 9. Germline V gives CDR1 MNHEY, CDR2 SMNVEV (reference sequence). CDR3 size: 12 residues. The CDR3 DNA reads TGTGCCCTGGACAGGGCTGGTAGGCCCCAGCATTTT. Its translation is CALDRAGRPQHF.

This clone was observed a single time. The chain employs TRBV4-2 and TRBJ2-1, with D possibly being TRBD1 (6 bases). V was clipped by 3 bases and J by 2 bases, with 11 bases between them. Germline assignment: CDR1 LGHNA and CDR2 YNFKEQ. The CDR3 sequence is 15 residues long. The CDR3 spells CASSHETGPYNEQFF. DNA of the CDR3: TGTGCCAGCAGCCACGAGACAGGACCCTACAATGAGCAGTTCTTC.